Detailed here is one T cell receptor (beta chain). The antigen remains unidentified. This sample is drawn from a study of vaccination effects on CD4 cells after COVID-19. The CDR3 loop spans 12 amino acids. V was shortened by 2 bases and J by 2 bases, with 2 bases between the two germline ends. From germline, CDR1 is KGHSH and CDR2 LQKENI. Isolation of CD4+ T cells took place after less than 12 days of culture. A positive SARS-CoV-2 PCR test fell between March and December 2020. It was two doses of either the BNT162b2 or mRNA-1273 vaccine that participants received. The table came from immunoSEQ multiplex PCR; TCRdb's copy has only in-frame clones and leaves some out. The sample has nearly 50,000 clones, 65% to 75% seen once.

The V call is TRBV18, the J call TRBJ2-3; D gene ambiguous. The sample was CD4+ T cells from PBMCs cultured without peptide, taken after COVID-19 vaccination. The sequence was obtained from a human donor who had a prior SARS-CoV-2 infection. The CDR3 nucleotides are TGTGCCAGCTCACCAAACACAGATACGCAGTATTTT. It translates to CASSPNTDTQYF.